The present T cell receptor (beta chain) was sequenced within a study of cytotoxic CD8 clonotypes in ibrutinib-treated CLL. Overall study: Responses: some 25 partial, 2 complete; after median around 64 months, roughly 15 stayed remitted, some twelve progressed.

Turning to this clone: Antigen: not known.

The data were produced by immunoSEQ multiplex PCR, yet TCRdb's version contains in-frame clones alone and is incomplete. The sample includes 200,000 to 250,000 clones, roughly 77% seen only once; the top ten take roughly 6.4%. Study-wide results and caveats: Patients showed higher baseline clonality than age-matched healthy donors, and it tracked circulating CD8+ T-cell counts.

V was cut by 2 bases and J by 4 bases, with 15 bases left in between. Germline-derived CDR1 and CDR2 are MDHEN and SYDVKM. The CDR3 extends over 15 amino acids. The clonotype was recovered from a human donor with chronic lymphocytic leukemia. The chain links TRBV28 to TRBJ2-7, with D uncertain. The specimen comprised PBMCs, sampled after 12 months of ibrutinib treatment. DNA of the CDR3: TGTGCCAGCAGTTTAGGGTACCCTGACTTTTACGAGCAGTACTTC. It translates to CASSLGYPDFYEQYF.